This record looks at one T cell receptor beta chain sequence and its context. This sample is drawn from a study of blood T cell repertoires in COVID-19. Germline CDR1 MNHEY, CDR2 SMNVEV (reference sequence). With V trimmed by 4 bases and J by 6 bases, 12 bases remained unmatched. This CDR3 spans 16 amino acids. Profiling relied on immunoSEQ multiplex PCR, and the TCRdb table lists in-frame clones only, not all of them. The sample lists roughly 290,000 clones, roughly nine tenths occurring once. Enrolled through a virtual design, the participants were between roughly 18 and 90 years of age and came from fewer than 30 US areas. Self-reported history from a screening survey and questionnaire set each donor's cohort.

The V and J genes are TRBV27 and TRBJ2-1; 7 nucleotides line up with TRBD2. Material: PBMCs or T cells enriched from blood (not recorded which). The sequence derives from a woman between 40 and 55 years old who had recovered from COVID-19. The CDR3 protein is CASSWGRAGDFNEQFF. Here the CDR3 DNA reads TGTGCCAGCAGTTGGGGTAGGGCGGGGGATTTCAATGAGCAGTTCTTC.